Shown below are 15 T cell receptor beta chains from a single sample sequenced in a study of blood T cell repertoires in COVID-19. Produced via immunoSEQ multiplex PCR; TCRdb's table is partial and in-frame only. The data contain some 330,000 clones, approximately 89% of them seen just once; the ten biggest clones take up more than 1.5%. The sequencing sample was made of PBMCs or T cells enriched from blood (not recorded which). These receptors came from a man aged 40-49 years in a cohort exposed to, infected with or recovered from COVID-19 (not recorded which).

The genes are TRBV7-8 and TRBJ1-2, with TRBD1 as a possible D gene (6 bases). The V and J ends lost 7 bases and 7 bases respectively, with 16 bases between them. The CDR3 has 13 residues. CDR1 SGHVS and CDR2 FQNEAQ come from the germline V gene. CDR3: CASNPGGQGGYTF. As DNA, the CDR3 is TGTGCCAGCAACCCGGGGGGCCAGGGTGGCTACACCTTC.

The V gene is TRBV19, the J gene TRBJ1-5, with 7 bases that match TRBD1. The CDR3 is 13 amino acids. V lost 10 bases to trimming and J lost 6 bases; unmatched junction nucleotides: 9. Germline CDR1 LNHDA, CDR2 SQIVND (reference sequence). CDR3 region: CATQGGWSQPQHF. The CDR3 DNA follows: TGTGCCACCCAGGGGGGATGGAGTCAGCCCCAGCATTTT.

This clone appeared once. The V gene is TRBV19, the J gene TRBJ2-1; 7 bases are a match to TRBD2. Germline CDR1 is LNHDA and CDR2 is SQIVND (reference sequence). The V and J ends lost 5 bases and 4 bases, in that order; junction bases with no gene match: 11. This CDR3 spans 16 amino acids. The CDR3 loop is CASSSSGTTFYNEQFF. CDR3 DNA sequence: TGTGCCAGTAGTTCCTCCGGGACTACCTTTTACAATGAGCAGTTCTTC.

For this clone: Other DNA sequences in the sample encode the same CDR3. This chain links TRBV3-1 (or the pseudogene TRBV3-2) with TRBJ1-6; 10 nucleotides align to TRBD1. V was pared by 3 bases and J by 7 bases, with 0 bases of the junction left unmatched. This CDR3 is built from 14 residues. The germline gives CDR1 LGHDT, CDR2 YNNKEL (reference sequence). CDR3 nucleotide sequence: TGTGCCAGCAGCCAGGACAGGGGGAATTCACCCCTCCACTTT. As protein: CASSQDRGNSPLHF.

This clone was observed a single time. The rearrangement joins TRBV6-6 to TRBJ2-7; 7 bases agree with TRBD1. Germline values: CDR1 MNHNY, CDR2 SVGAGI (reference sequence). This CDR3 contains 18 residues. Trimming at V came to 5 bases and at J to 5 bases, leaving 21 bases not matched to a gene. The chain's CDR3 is CASSQRLVRDSLPHEQYF. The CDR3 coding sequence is TGTGCCAGCAGTCAGCGCCTCGTCCGGGACAGCCTTCCCCACGAGCAGTACTTC.

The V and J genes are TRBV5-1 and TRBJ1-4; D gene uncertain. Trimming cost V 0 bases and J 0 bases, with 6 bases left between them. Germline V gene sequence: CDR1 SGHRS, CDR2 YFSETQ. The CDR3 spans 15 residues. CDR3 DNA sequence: TGCGCCAGCAGCTTGGACCCAGCAACTAATGAAAAACTGTTTTTT. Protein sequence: CASSLDPATNEKLFF.

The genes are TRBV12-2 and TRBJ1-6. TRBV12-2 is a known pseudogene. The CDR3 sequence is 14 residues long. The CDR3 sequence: CASRFGGANSPLHF. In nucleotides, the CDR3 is TGTGCAAGTCGCTTCGGAGGGGCTAATTCACCCCTCCACTTT.

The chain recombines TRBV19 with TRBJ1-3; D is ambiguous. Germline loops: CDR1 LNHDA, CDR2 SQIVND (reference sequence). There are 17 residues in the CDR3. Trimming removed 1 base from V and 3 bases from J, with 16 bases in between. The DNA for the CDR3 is TGTGCCAGTAGTATAGTTCTCGGCGGGGAAGGTGGAAACACCATATATTTT. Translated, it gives CASSIVLGGEGGNTIYF.

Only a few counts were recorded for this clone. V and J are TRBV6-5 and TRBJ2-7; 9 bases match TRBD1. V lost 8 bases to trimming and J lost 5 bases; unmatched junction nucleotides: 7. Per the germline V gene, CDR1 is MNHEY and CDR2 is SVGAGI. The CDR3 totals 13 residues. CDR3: CASLDRGGNEQYF. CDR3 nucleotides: TGTGCCAGCCTAGACAGGGGGGGTAACGAGCAGTACTTC.

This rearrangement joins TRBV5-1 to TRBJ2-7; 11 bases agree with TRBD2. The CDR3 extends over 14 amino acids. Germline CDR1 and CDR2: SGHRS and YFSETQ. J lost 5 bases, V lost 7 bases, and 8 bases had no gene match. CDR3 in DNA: TGCGCCAGCGCCACGACTAGCGGGAAGAACGAGCAGTACTTC. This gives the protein CASATTSGKNEQYF.

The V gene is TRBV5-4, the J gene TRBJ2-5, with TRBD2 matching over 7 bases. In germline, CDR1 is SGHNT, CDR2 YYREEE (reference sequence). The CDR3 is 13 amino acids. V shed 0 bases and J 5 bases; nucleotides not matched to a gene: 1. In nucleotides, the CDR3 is TGTGCCAGCAGCTTGGGAGCGGGGGAGACCCAGTACTTC. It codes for CASSLGAGETQYF. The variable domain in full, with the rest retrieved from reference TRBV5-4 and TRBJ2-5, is ETGVTQSPTHLIKTRGQQVTLRCSSQSGHNTVSWYQQALGQGPQFIFQYYREEENGRGNFPPRFSGLQFPNYSSELNVNALELDDSALYLCASSLGAGETQYFGPGTRLLVL.

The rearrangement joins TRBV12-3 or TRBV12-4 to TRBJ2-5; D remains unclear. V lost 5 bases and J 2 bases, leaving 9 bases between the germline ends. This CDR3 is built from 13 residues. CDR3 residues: CASSRLRQETQYF. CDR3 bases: TGTGCCAGCAGTCGACTGAGACAAGAGACCCAGTACTTC.

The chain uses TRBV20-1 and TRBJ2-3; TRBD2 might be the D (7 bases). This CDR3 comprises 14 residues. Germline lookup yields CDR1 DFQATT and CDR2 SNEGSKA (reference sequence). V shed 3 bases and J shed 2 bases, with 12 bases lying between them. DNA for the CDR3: TGCAGTGCTAGTAGGCGGGGGCTCACAGATACGCAGTATTTT. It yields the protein CSASRRGLTDTQYF.

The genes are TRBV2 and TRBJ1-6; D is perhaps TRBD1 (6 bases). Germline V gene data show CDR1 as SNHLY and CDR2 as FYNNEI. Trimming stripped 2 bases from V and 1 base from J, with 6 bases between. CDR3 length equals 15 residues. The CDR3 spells CASSEQGSYNSPLHF. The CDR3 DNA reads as TGTGCCAGCAGTGAACAGGGGTCCTATAATTCACCCCTCCACTTT. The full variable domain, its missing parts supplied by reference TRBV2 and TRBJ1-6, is EPEVTQTPSHQVTQMGQEVILRCVPISNHLYFYWYRQILGQKVEFLVSFYNNEISEKSEIFDDQFSVERPDGSNFTLKIRSTKLEDSAMYFCASSEQGSYNSPLHFGNGTRLTVT.

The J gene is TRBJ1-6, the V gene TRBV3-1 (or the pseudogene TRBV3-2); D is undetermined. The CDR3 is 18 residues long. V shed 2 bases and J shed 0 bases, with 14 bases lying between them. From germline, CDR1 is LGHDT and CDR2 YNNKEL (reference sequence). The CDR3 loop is CASSQYSGAASYNSPLHF. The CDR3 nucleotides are TGTGCCAGCAGCCAATATTCGGGTGCAGCCTCCTATAATTCACCCCTCCACTTT.